This record concerns one T cell receptor (beta chain) sequence. No antigen is known for it. These data are taken from a study of coeliac disease. Method: immunoSEQ multiplex PCR; TCRdb's copy keeps in-frame clones and lacks some. The data contain 7,300 or so clones, roughly three fifths of them seen just once; the ten biggest clones take up around 3.3%. The CDR3 length is 17 residues. After removal of 1 base from V and 1 base from J, the junction contained 9 bases not matched to a gene. Looked up from germline, CDR1 is LNHNV and CDR2 is YYDKDF (reference sequence). Whole-study findings and limits: Of coeliac lamina propria samples, about 55% of the 18 held published gliadin-specific TRB sequences, versus 1 of 6 controls.

Sequenced sample: lamina propria lymphocytes from the gut. This chain connects TRBV15 to TRBJ1-1; 7 bases match TRBD1. The sequence was obtained from a woman aged 55 to 70 with active celiac disease. Written as DNA, the CDR3 is TGTGCCACCAGCAGAGTCCAGGGGGTTATTGGGAACACTGAAGCTTTCTTT. This translates into CATSRVQGVIGNTEAFF.